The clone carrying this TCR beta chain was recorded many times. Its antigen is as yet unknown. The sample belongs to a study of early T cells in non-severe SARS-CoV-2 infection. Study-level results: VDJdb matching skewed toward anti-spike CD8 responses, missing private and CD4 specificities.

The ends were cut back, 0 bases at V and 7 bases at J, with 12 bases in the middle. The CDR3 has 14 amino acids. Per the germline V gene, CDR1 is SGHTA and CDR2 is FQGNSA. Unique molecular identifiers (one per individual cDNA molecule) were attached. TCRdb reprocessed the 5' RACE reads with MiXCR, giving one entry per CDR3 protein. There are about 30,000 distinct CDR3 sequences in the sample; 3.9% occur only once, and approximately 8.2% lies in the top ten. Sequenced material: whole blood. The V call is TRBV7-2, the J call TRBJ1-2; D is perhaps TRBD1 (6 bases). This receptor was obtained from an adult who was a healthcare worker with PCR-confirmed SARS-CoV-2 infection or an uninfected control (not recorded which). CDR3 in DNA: TGTGCCAGCAGCTTAGCGGTACAACAGGGTGGCTACACCTTC. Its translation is CASSLAVQQGGYTF.